The present T cell receptor (beta chain) was sequenced within a study of T-cell reconstitution after alpha-beta-depleted transplantation in children (dated by TCRdb to the mid-2010s). For the wider study: Using TCR repertoire profiling, the study followed T-cell immune reconstitution in a quantitative way in children after TCRalphabeta/CD19-depleted allogeneic hematopoietic cell transplantation.

Including the terminal cysteine and phenylalanine, the CDR3 comprises 14 residues. Only the CDR3 part of the read is kept: 42 bases, read in frame from the first base. CDR1 and CDR2 (SQVTM, ANQGSEA) derive from the germline V gene. V gives up 7 bases and J gives up 9 bases, and the segment between their germline ends measures 23 bases. Overall study results and their limits: The apparently early recovery of alphabetaT-cell counts about two months after transplant reportedly depended on only several hundred rapidly expanded clones that came from non-depleted graft cells. In some patients, the high TCRbeta diversity seen at day 60 was put down to recipient T cells and intrathymic progenitors that had survived conditioning. Hyperexpanded clone frequencies declined over subsequent months; after one year, T-cell counts and TCRbeta diversity were mostly attributed to newly produced T cells.

Interpreted using the paper, the treatment or condition label stands for: allogeneic hematopoietic cell transplantation with graft depleted of TCRalphabeta T cells and CD19 B cells. TCRalphabeta/CD19-depleted allogeneic hematopoietic cell grafts were given to the transplant recipients, all of whom were children. This clonotype was observed many times. The clone's antigen remains unknown. No clone much larger than this one lies a single base away; base qualities are absent. The library relied on PCR. Sequencer: Illumina HiSeq 2500. Molecular barcoding was employed in the preparation of TCR libraries, with unique molecular identifiers being used to normalize TCRbeta repertoire quantification. TCRdb reanalyzed the raw reads on its own, using fastp at Q25 for trimming and MiXCR for clone calling, and kept in-frame beta chains. Rows with one shared CDR3 protein collapse into an entry with the most common genes and DNA. Present in this sample are around 670,000 distinct CDR3 sequences, around 13% of which were seen just once. 0.75% to 0.85% of the sample goes to the ten largest clones.

Sequences were derived from PBMCs, sampled before TCRalphabeta/CD19-depleted stem cell transplant. The clonotype comes from a girl aged 2 to 10 with congenital amegakaryocytic thrombocytopenia, due to receive a stem cell transplant. The sequence joins TRBV29-1 to TRBJ2-3; the D element could tentatively be TRBD1 or TRBD2, as 6 bases agree for each. The CDR3 loop reads CSGERGDQTGTQYF. The nucleotide sequence reads as follows: TGCAGCGGCGAAAGGGGGGACCAGACGGGGACGCAGTATTTT.